This TCR beta chain was identified during a study of blood T cell repertoires in COVID-19. TCRdb keeps only in-frame clones here, not all; method: immunoSEQ multiplex PCR. Of around 180,000 clones listed, about four fifths are singletons. The CDR3 has 12 amino acids. Germline trimming cut 6 bases from V and 11 bases from J; bases unmatched to any gene: 4. Germline values: CDR1 SGHAT, CDR2 FQNNGV. The rearrangement links TRBV11-2 to TRBJ1-6; TRBD1 aligns across 7 bases. The TCR comes from a man between 45 and 60 years old who had recovered from COVID-19. The specimen sequenced was PBMCs or T cells enriched from blood (not recorded which). CDR3 in amino acids: CASREGATPLHF. The CDR3 region has the DNA TGTGCCAGCAGAGAGGGGGCGACACCCCTCCACTTT.